Presented here are 14 T cell receptor beta chains from one specimen sequenced in a study of blood T cell repertoires in COVID-19. Profiling relied on immunoSEQ multiplex PCR, and the TCRdb table lists in-frame clones only, not all of them. The sample has about 320,000 clones, roughly 85% seen once. The sequencing input was PBMCs or T cells enriched from blood (not recorded which). Source of these receptors: a woman in her twenties or thirties who had been exposed to COVID-19.

V and J are TRBV6-4 and TRBJ2-1, with 12 bases aligning to TRBD2. Germline V gene lookup returns CDR1 MRHNA and CDR2 SNTAGT. V gave up 6 bases and J gave up 2 bases; unmatched junction bases: 2. This CDR3 has 15 residues. The DNA of the CDR3 is TGTGCCAGCAGCCGACTAGCGGGGGCCTACAATGAGCAGTTCTTC. It is translated as CASSRLAGAYNEQFF.

There are a few counts of this clone. The chain recombines TRBV6-6 with TRBJ2-1, with 10 bases aligning to TRBD2. Losses at the gene ends were 0 bases for V and 7 bases for J; bases not matched to a gene: 3. Germline V gene lookup returns CDR1 MNHNY and CDR2 SVGAGI (reference sequence). This CDR3 has 15 amino acids. The CDR3 DNA is TGTGCCAGCAGTTACTCCAGCGGGAGGGGGAATGAGCAGTTCTTC. As protein: CASSYSSGRGNEQFF.

The rearrangement joins TRBV19 to TRBJ1-6, with no clear D. Trimming pared 7 bases from V and 9 bases from J, leaving 22 bases between. The CDR3 extends over 16 amino acids. CDR1 LNHDA and CDR2 SQIVND come from the germline V gene (reference sequence). The CDR3 DNA reads TGTGCCAGTACTTCCAAACTCGGAGGGAATCGTTCACCCCTCCACTTT. Translating gives CASTSKLGGNRSPLHF.

The sample holds one count of this clone. It is unclear where the CDR3 begins or ends on the DNA, so no DNA is shown, and the CDR3 is as TCRdb lists it. The chain carries TRBV19 and TRBJ1-5. Termini included, the CDR3 measures 14 amino acids. CDR1 is LNHDA and CDR2 is SQIVND in the germline V gene (reference sequence). This CDR3 reads CASTSGLGDQPQHF.

V usage is TRBV2 and J usage is TRBJ1-2; 7 bases fit TRBD1. J gave up 8 bases and V 6 bases, and 6 bases lay outside the gene matches. The CDR3 spans 12 residues. Germline CDR1 reads SNHLY; CDR2 reads FYNNEI. CDR3 loop: CASRQGVGGYTF. Here the CDR3 DNA reads TGTGCCAGCAGGCAGGGGGTAGGCGGCTACACCTTC.

V is TRBV5-1 and J is TRBJ2-1; 10 nucleotides agree with TRBD1. Germline CDR1 reads SGHRS; CDR2 reads YFSETQ. CDR3 length: 14 amino acids. Trimming took 2 bases from V and 5 from J; bases not matched to a gene: 1. In DNA form, the CDR3 reads TGCGCCAGCAGCTTCGGACAGGGGGACAATGAGCAGTTCTTC. It translates to CASSFGQGDNEQFF.

This chain connects TRBV2 to TRBJ2-3; the D gene is possibly TRBD2 (6 bases). CDR1 and CDR2 (germline): SNHLY, FYNNEI. The CDR3 is 15 residues long. The V end lost 4 bases, the J end lost 4 bases, and 15 bases lay between the germline ends. CDR3 nucleotide sequence: TGTGCCAGCAGTGTTGACGGGAGTGGCGCAGATACGCAGTATTTT. It is translated as CASSVDGSGADTQYF.

The CDR3 loop is CASSVQLHRGVVVTYEQYF. Written as DNA, the CDR3 is TGTGCCAGCAGCGTCCAACTTCACCGCGGGGTCGTAGTTACCTACGAGCAGTACTTC. The V call is TRBV9, the J call TRBJ2-7; D possibly corresponds to TRBD2 (6 bases). The CDR3 covers 19 residues. V lost 2 bases and J lost 2, with 26 bases in between. Germline CDR1 reads SGDLS; CDR2 reads YYNGEE.

The chain employs TRBV11-2 and TRBJ1-1; TRBD1 agrees at 9 bases. The CDR3 extends over 15 amino acids. Germline V lookup: CDR1 SGHAT, CDR2 FQNNGV. After removal of 5 bases from V and 6 bases from J, the junction contained 10 bases not matched to a gene. CDR3 protein: CASSPVQGASPEAFF. CDR3 DNA sequence: TGTGCCAGCAGCCCCGTACAGGGGGCGAGCCCTGAAGCTTTCTTT.

The V call is TRBV5-1, the J call TRBJ2-7; 7 bases agree with TRBD1. After removal of 4 bases from V and 4 bases from J, the junction contained 5 bases not matched to a gene. Looked up from germline, CDR1 is SGHRS and CDR2 is YFSETQ. The CDR3 runs to 13 residues. As DNA, the CDR3 is TGCGCCAGCAGCATATCGGGACAGTACGAGCAGTACTTC. It yields the protein CASSISGQYEQYF. Full variable domain (outside the CDR3, taken from reference TRBV5-1 and TRBJ2-7): KAGVTQTPRYLIKTRGQQVTLSCSPISGHRSVSWYQQTPGQGLQFLFEYFSETQRNKGNFPGRFSGRQFSNSRSEMNVSTLELGDSALYLCASSISGQYEQYFGPGTRLTVT.

CDR3 bases: TGTGCCAGCAGCTTAGAGGCGGGGGGGTACAATGAGCAGTTCTTC. Translating gives CASSLEAGGYNEQFF. This rearrangement joins TRBV7-2 to TRBJ2-1; 9 nucleotides match TRBD2. There are 15 residues in the CDR3. Germline values: CDR1 SGHTA, CDR2 FQGNSA. V shed 1 base and J 4 bases; nucleotides not matched to a gene: 2.

The genes are TRBV29-1 and TRBJ1-5; 9 nucleotides match TRBD1. CDR1 SQVTM and CDR2 ANQGSEA come from the germline V gene. This CDR3 region has 14 residues. The V and J ends lost 6 bases and 6 bases, in that order; junction bases with no gene match: 9. The CDR3 DNA reads TGCAGCGTATCGACAGGGGGTTCGTTTCAGCCCCAGCATTTT. Residues: CSVSTGGSFQPQHF. Complete variable domain (other parts from reference TRBV29-1 and TRBJ1-5): SAVISQKPSRDICQRGTSLTIQCQVDSQVTMMFWYRQQPGQSLTLIATANQGSEATYESGFVIDKFPISRPNLTFSTLTVSNMSPEDSSIYLCSVSTGGSFQPQHFGDGTRLSIL.

V gene TRBV6-1 combines with J gene TRBJ2-7; 10 positions agree with TRBD2. Germline CDR1 MNHNS, CDR2 SASEGT. The CDR3 runs 15 residues. J gave up 3 bases and V 1 base, and 3 bases lay outside the gene matches. CDR3 in DNA: TGTGCCAGCAGTGAAGTGGCTAGCGGGAGCTACGAGCAGTACTTC. Amino acid sequence: CASSEVASGSYEQYF.

As to this clone: The same CDR3 arises from other DNA sequences in this sample as well. The V call is TRBV28, the J call TRBJ1-2, with 9 bases that match TRBD1. Trimming took 5 bases from V and 5 from J; bases not matched to a gene: 6. The V gene's germline CDR1 is MDHEN and CDR2 SYDVKM. The length of the CDR3 is 14 residues. CDR3 amino acids: CASSPPGQGYGYTF. CDR3 sequence (DNA): TGTGCCAGCAGTCCTCCGGGACAGGGTTATGGCTACACCTTC.